Shown below are 23 T cell receptor beta chains from a single sample sequenced in a study of cytomegalovirus exposure and HLA in healthy donors. The PCR used 60 Vbeta and 13 Jbeta primers. Sequenced by immunoSEQ multiplex PCR; TCRdb stores in-frame clones only, minus some. The sample lists around 190,000 clones; roughly 10% were seen once. Source material: PBMCs. Receptors were obtained from a woman aged 30 to 39 in good health and CMV-seropositive.

This clone has more than one count but fewer than ten. V and J are TRBV2 and TRBJ1-1; perhaps TRBD1 as D (6 bases). CDR1 and CDR2 from the germline V gene are SNHLY and FYNNEI. V dropped 7 bases and J dropped 7 bases, with 16 bases sitting between them. This CDR3 has 13 amino acids. DNA for the CDR3: TGTGCCAGCACTAATGGGTTCAGGGGTGAAGCTTTCTTT. Protein product: CASTNGFRGEAFF.

This clone has only a few counts. The gene calls are TRBV4-1 and TRBJ2-7; TRBD1 agrees at 11 bases. The CDR3 has 15 amino acids. The germline CDR1 and CDR2 sequences are MGHRA and YSYEKL. Germline trimming cut 3 bases from V and 4 bases from J; bases unmatched to any gene: 5. CDR3 bases: TGCGCCAGCAGCCACCTCGGACAGGGGGCTTACGAGCAGTACTTC. As protein: CASSHLGQGAYEQYF.

This rearrangement joins TRBV6-5 to TRBJ2-7; 9 positions agree with TRBD1. J was trimmed by 0 bases and V by 7 bases; bases with no gene match: 4. CDR3 size: 14 residues. Germline values: CDR1 MNHEY, CDR2 SVGAGI. In DNA form, the CDR3 reads TGTGCCAGCACAACAGGGGGCCTCTCCTACGAGCAGTACTTC. This sequence encodes CASTTGGLSYEQYF.

This rearrangement joins TRBV7-9 to TRBJ2-1; the D gene is possibly TRBD2 (5 bases). Germline V lookup: CDR1 SEHNR, CDR2 FQNEAQ (reference sequence). This CDR3 contains 16 residues. Trimming shortened V by 0 bases and J by 8 bases, and 17 bases separated the two germline ends. CDR3 region: CASSLAVHLPGDEQFF. Written as DNA, the CDR3 is TGTGCCAGCAGCTTAGCGGTCCATCTCCCCGGGGATGAGCAGTTCTTC.

This clone was found a few times. The chain uses TRBV19 and TRBJ2-2; D may be TRBD2 (6 bases). Trimming removed 6 bases at V and 7 bases at J, with 18 bases between. The CDR3 contains 15 residues. In germline, CDR1 is LNHDA, CDR2 SQIVND (reference sequence). CDR3 protein: CASRGLGGSDGELFF. The CDR3 DNA sequence: TGTGCCAGTAGGGGCCTCGGGGGATCGGACGGGGAGCTGTTTTTT.

This clone showed up just a few times. The rearrangement uses TRBV27 and TRBJ2-7; the match to TRBD2 covers 13 bases. The CDR3 sequence is 17 residues long. V gave up 3 bases and J gave up 6 bases; unmatched junction bases: 11. Germline V gene lookup returns CDR1 MNHEY and CDR2 SMNVEV (reference sequence). In DNA form, the CDR3 reads TGTGCCAGCAGTTTGTTCCCTTTGGGACTAGCGGGATTCGAGCAGTACTTC. It encodes CASSLFPLGLAGFEQYF.

The chain has TRBV6-5 and TRBJ2-7, with D maybe TRBD2 (5 bases). Trimming stripped 2 bases from V and 1 base from J, with 12 bases between. The CDR3 spans 15 residues. Germline-derived CDR1 and CDR2 are MNHEY and SVGAGI. The CDR3 protein is CASSYLSGGSYEQYF. The CDR3 nucleotides are TGTGCCAGCAGTTACCTTTCCGGCGGGTCCTACGAGCAGTACTTC.

Only a few counts were recorded for this clone. The chain combines TRBV7-7 with TRBJ2-1; perhaps TRBD1 as D (6 bases). The CDR3 is 13 amino acids. Per germline, CDR1 SSHAT and CDR2 FNYEAQ (reference sequence). The V and J ends lost 5 bases and 8 bases respectively, with 13 bases between them. The CDR3 region is CASSTRGSYEQFF. The CDR3 DNA is TGTGCCAGCAGCACCAGGGGTAGCTATGAGCAGTTCTTC.

This clone was seen more than once but under ten times. The V and J genes are TRBV12-5 and TRBJ2-7; D remains ambiguous. The CDR3 is 13 residues long. Per the germline V gene, CDR1 is LGHNT and CDR2 is FRNRAP. Trimming took off 3 bases at V and 5 bases at J, with 11 bases between the two ends. The CDR3 loop is CASGFGTAHEQYF. CDR3 DNA sequence: TGTGCTAGTGGTTTTGGAACAGCCCACGAGCAGTACTTC.

This clone came up a few times. This rearrangement joins TRBV15 to TRBJ2-7; D gene unclear. Trimming pared 0 bases from V and 4 bases from J, leaving 7 bases between. The V gene's germline CDR1 is LNHNV and CDR2 YYDKDF (reference sequence). The CDR3 is 13 amino acids. CDR3 nucleotide sequence: TGTGCCACCAGCAGAGATGGGCAATACGAGCAGTACTTC. It codes for CATSRDGQYEQYF.

This clone was counted between two and nine times. The chain links TRBV7-9 to TRBJ1-1; the D is unclear. CDR1 is SEHNR, CDR2 FQNEAQ, per germline (reference sequence). The CDR3 extends over 17 amino acids. Trimming pared 5 bases from V and 0 bases from J, leaving 19 bases between. CDR3 amino acids: CASSPPTEHGMNTEAFF. The CDR3 DNA reads as TGTGCCAGCAGCCCACCCACCGAACATGGCATGAACACTGAAGCTTTCTTT.

This clone was seen more than once but under ten times. The chain links TRBV10-1 to TRBJ2-3; tentative D call: TRBD1 (6 bases). Between the trimmed V and J ends, which lost 5 bases and 1 base, there was a span of 13 bases. From germline, CDR1 is WNHNN and CDR2 SYGVQD (reference sequence). The CDR3 totals 15 residues. DNA of the CDR3: TGCGCCAGCAGTCACCGGGACATAGGCACAGATACGCAGTATTTT. As protein: CASSHRDIGTDTQYF.

This clone was seen only a few times. The V and J genes are TRBV29-1 and TRBJ2-1, with TRBD2 identical over 7 bases. Germline CDR1 SQVTM, CDR2 ANQGSEA. The CDR3 spans 11 residues. The J segment lost 5 bases and the V segment lost 6 bases, leaving 1 base of the junction unmatched. In nucleotides, the CDR3 is TGCAGCGTGGGACTAAACAATGAGCAGTTCTTC. It yields the protein CSVGLNNEQFF.

The chain carries TRBV25-1 and TRBJ2-1; 11 positions match TRBD2. CDR3 length: 15 residues. In germline, CDR1 is MGHDK, CDR2 SYGVNS. After removal of 5 bases from V and 9 bases from J, the junction contained 9 bases not matched to a gene. The chain's CDR3 is CASSPLAGVSGEQFF. DNA of the CDR3: TGTGCCAGCAGTCCACTAGCGGGAGTGTCTGGTGAGCAGTTCTTC.

The CDR3 DNA reads as TGTGCCAGCAGGTCACAGGGGGTGGGAGCCAACGTCCTGACTTTC. Residues: CASRSQGVGANVLTF. This chain joins TRBV7-9 and TRBJ2-6; 8 bases line up with TRBD1. The CDR3 totals 15 residues. Trimming cost V 6 bases and J 7 bases; bases outside gene matches: 8. CDR1 is SEHNR and CDR2 is FQNEAQ in the germline V gene (reference sequence).

In its sample, this clone was seen once. The chain carries TRBV11-3 and TRBJ2-1; 7 bases are a match to TRBD2. V dropped 3 bases and J dropped 5; count of bases not matched to a gene: 4. This CDR3 is built from 14 residues. Germline V lookup: CDR1 SGHNT, CDR2 YENEEA. The CDR3 sequence is CASSLTSRHNEQFF. The CDR3 DNA follows: TGTGCCAGCAGCTTGACTAGCAGACACAATGAGCAGTTCTTC.

This sequence joins TRBV5-1 and TRBJ1-3, with D possibly being TRBD1 (6 bases). Per germline, CDR1 SGHRS and CDR2 YFSETQ. The CDR3 is made up of 15 amino acids. Deletions cut 1 base from V and 4 bases from J, with 12 bases between. The CDR3 bases are TGCGCCAGCAGCTTGACAGGGATGTCGGGAAACACCATATATTTT. It yields the protein CASSLTGMSGNTIYF.

This clone has more than one count but fewer than ten. The chain is built from TRBV30 and TRBJ1-1; D might be TRBD1 (6 bases). V lost 0 bases, J lost 1 base, and 6 bases lay in between. The CDR3 length is 13 residues. Germline V gives CDR1 GTSNPN, CDR2 SVGIG (reference sequence). In DNA, the CDR3 is TGTGCCTGGAGTGTAGGGGGGAACACTGAAGCTTTCTTT. Translation: CAWSVGGNTEAFF. Supplemented by reference TRBV30 and TRBJ1-1, the full variable domain reads SQTIHQWPATLVQPVGSPLSLECTVEGTSNPNLYWYRQAAGRGLQLLFYSVGIGQISSEVPQNLSASRPQDRQFILSSKKLLLSDSGFYLCAWSVGGNTEAFFGQGTRLTVV.

DNA for the CDR3: TGTGCCTGGAGTGGACTCTTATTATCCTCCTACGAGCAGTACTTC. It specifies CAWSGLLLSSYEQYF. The chain employs TRBV30 and TRBJ2-7; D call uncertain. The V gene's germline CDR1 is GTSNPN and CDR2 SVGIG (reference sequence). This CDR3 comprises 15 residues. Deletions cut 1 base from V and 0 bases from J, with 13 bases between.

The chain recombines TRBV5-1 with TRBJ2-3, with a possible D match to TRBD1 (6 bases). The germline CDR1 and CDR2 sequences are SGHRS and YFSETQ. This CDR3 is 17 amino acids long. Trimming shortened V by 3 bases and J by 0 bases, and 17 bases separated the two germline ends. DNA for the CDR3: TGCGCCAGCAGCTGGGGGCACGCAACACGAAGCACAGATACGCAGTATTTT. Translation: CASSWGHATRSTDTQYF.

The chain has TRBV4-1 and TRBJ2-2, with 10 bases matching TRBD1. The V gene's germline CDR1 is MGHRA and CDR2 YSYEKL. J was trimmed by 0 bases and V by 6 bases; bases with no gene match: 10. The CDR3 is 18 amino acids. CDR3 in DNA: TGCGCCAGCAGGGCTGGGGGGGACAGGGGTCCGAACACCGGGGAGCTGTTTTTT. This sequence encodes CASRAGGDRGPNTGELFF.

This clone was seen a few times. The V call is TRBV7-3, the J call TRBJ2-3, with 7 bases matching TRBD2. This CDR3 is built from 13 residues. Germline V gene data show CDR1 as SGHTA and CDR2 as FQGTGA. The V segment lost 3 bases and the J segment 6 bases; nucleotides outside the gene matches: 3. CDR3 region: CASSFDGGDTQYF. In DNA, the CDR3 is TGTGCCAGCAGCTTTGACGGGGGGGATACGCAGTATTTT.

The chain combines TRBV6-4 with TRBJ2-3; 15 bases map to TRBD2. V dropped 5 bases and J dropped 4; count of bases not matched to a gene: 13. CDR3 length: 19 residues. Germline assignment: CDR1 MRHNA and CDR2 SNTAGT. In nucleotides, the CDR3 is TGTGCCAGCAGTCTCACGCGGACTAGCGGGAGGGCCGGGGCAGATACGCAGTATTTT. It yields the protein CASSLTRTSGRAGADTQYF.